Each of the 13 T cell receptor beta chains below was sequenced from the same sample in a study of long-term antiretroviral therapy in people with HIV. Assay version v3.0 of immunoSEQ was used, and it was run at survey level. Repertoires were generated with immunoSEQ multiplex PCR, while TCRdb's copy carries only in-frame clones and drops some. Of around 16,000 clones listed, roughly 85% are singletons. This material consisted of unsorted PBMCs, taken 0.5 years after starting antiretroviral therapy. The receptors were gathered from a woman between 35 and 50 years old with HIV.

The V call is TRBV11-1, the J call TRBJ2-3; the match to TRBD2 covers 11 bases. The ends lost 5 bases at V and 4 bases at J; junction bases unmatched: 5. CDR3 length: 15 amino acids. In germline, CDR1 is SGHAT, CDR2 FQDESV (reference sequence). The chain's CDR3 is CASSLLAGGADTQYF. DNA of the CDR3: TGTGCCAGCAGCCTTCTAGCGGGAGGAGCAGATACGCAGTATTTT.

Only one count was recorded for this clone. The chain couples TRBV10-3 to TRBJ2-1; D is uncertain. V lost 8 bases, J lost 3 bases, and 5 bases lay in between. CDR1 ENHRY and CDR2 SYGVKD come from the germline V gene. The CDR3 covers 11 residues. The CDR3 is CAIGNYNEQFF. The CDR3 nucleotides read TGTGCCATCGGGAACTACAATGAGCAGTTCTTC.

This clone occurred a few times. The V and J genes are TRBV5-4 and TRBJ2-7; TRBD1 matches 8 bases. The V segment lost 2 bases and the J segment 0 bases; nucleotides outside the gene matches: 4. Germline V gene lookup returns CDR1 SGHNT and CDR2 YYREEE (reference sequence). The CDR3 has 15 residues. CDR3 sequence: CASSFGGQGSYEQYF. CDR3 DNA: TGTGCCAGCAGCTTTGGAGGACAGGGCTCCTACGAGCAGTACTTC.

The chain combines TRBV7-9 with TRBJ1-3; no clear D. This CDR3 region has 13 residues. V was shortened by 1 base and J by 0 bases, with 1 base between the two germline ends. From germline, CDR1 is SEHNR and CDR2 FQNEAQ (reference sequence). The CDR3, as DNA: TGTGCCAGCAGCTTAGACTCTGGAAACACCATATATTTT. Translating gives CASSLDSGNTIYF.

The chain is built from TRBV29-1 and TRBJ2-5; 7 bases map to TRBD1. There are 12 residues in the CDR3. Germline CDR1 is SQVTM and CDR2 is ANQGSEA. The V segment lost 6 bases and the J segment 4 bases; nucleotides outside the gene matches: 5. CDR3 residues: CSVRQGSETQYF. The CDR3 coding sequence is TGCAGCGTCCGACAGGGATCAGAGACCCAGTACTTC.

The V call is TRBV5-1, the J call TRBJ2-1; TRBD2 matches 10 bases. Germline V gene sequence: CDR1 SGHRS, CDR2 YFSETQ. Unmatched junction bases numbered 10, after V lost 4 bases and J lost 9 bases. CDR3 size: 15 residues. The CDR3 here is CASSPSGTSAIEQFF. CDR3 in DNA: TGCGCCAGCAGCCCTTCCGGGACTAGCGCTATTGAGCAGTTCTTC. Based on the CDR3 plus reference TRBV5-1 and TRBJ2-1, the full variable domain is KAGVTQTPRYLIKTRGQQVTLSCSPISGHRSVSWYQQTPGQGLQFLFEYFSETQRNKGNFPGRFSGRQFSNSRSEMNVSTLELGDSALYLCASSPSGTSAIEQFFGPGTRLTVL.

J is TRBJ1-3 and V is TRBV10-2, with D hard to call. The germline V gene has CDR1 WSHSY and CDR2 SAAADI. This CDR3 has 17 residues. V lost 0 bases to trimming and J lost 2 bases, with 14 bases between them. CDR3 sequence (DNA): TGCGCCAGCAGTGAGTCCGGGCGTCTTAATGCTGGAAACACCATATATTTT. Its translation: CASSESGRLNAGNTIYF.

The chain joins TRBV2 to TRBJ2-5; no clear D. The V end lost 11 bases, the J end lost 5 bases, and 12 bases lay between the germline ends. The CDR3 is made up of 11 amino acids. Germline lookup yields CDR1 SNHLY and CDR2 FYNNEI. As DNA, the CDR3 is TGTGCCCTCGGGTCCGGGGAGACCCAGTACTTC. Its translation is CALGSGETQYF.

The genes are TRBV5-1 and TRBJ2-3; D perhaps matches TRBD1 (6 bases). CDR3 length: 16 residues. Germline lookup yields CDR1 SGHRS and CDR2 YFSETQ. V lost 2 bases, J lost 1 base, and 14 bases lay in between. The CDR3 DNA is TGCGCCAGCAGCTTCGGGACAACCGGAGGCACAGATACGCAGTATTTT. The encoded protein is CASSFGTTGGTDTQYF.

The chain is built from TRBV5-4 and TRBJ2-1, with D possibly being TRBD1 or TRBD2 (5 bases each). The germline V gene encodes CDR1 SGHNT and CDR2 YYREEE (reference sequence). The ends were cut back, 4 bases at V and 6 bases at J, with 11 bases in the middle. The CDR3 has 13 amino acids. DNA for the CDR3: TGTGCCAGCAGCCAAGGGGACCCCAATGAGCAGTTCTTC. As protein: CASSQGDPNEQFF.

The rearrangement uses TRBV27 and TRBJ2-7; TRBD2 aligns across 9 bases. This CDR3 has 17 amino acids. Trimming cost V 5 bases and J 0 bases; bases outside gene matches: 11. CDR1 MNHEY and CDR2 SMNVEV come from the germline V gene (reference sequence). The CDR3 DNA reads TGTGCCAGCAGTCTACGGGGTAGCGGGAGATACTCCTACGAGCAGTACTTC. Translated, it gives CASSLRGSGRYSYEQYF.

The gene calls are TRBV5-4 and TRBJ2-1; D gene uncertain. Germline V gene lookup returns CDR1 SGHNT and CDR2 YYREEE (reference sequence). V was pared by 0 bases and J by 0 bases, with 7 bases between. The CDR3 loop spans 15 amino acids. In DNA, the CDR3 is TGTGCCAGCAGCTTGGGACTTAACTCCTACAATGAGCAGTTCTTC. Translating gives CASSLGLNSYNEQFF. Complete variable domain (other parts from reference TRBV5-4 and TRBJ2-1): ETGVTQSPTHLIKTRGQQVTLRCSSQSGHNTVSWYQQALGQGPQFIFQYYREEENGRGNFPPRFSGLQFPNYSSELNVNALELDDSALYLCASSLGLNSYNEQFFGPGTRLTVL.

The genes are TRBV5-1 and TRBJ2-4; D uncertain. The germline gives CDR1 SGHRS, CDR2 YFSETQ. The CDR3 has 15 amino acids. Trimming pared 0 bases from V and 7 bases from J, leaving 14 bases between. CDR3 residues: CASSLEGAKHNIQYF. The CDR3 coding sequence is TGCGCCAGCAGCTTGGAGGGCGCAAAACACAACATTCAGTACTTC.